A single sample is the source of the 27 T cell receptor beta chains below, sequenced in a study of control samples from healthy donors and cancer patients. Here immunoSEQ multiplex PCR was the method, and the copy in TCRdb shows in-frame clones only, minus some. This sample has about 47,000 clones, with about four fifths found just once. Sequences were obtained from blood. These receptors were collected from a man aged 65 to 79 in good health.

This chain joins TRBV6-5 and TRBJ1-6; D gene unclear. Germline V lookup: CDR1 MNHEY, CDR2 SVGAGI. The CDR3 covers 15 residues. V lost 2 bases, J lost 8 bases, and 13 bases lay in between. CDR3 DNA sequence: TGTGCCAGCAGTTACGCCGGGCCAACGGATTCACCCCTCCACTTT. Its translation is CASSYAGPTDSPLHF.

V is TRBV7-9 and J is TRBJ1-1; the D is unclear. This CDR3 is built from 12 residues. The V gene's germline CDR1 is SEHNR and CDR2 FQNEAQ (reference sequence). With 11 bases removed from V and 6 bases from J, the gap between germline ends came to 16 bases. CDR3 sequence (DNA): TGTGCCCTTTTGGGGTCGAAGGCTGAAGCTTTCTTT. Translation: CALLGSKAEAFF.

This clone appeared a few times. The chain uses TRBV24-1 and TRBJ2-7, with D perhaps matching TRBD2 (5 bases). The V and J ends lost 5 bases and 0 bases respectively, with 7 bases between them. CDR3 size: 13 residues. CDR1 is KGHDR, CDR2 SFDVKD, per germline. CDR3 sequence (DNA): TGTGCCACCAGTGCGGGGAACTCCTACGAGCAGTACTTC. It encodes CATSAGNSYEQYF.

This chain connects TRBV2 to TRBJ2-5, with D unresolved. Germline CDR1 SNHLY, CDR2 FYNNEI. V gave up 7 bases and J gave up 1 base, with 10 bases separating them. This CDR3 region has 13 residues. The CDR3: CASNVAVQETQYF. Written as DNA, the CDR3 is TGTGCCAGCAACGTAGCCGTCCAAGAGACCCAGTACTTC. Full variable domain (rest looked up from reference TRBV2 and TRBJ2-5): EPEVTQTPSHQVTQMGQEVILRCVPISNHLYFYWYRQILGQKVEFLVSFYNNEISEKSEIFDDQFSVERPDGSNFTLKIRSTKLEDSAMYFCASNVAVQETQYFGPGTRLLVL.

The gene calls are TRBV28 and TRBJ2-7, with D hard to call. Germline V gives CDR1 MDHEN, CDR2 SYDVKM. With 4 bases removed from V and 7 bases from J, the gap between germline ends came to 8 bases. The CDR3 is 11 residues long. In DNA, the CDR3 is TGTGCCAGCAGTTCCATGTCGGAGCAGTACTTC. This gives the protein CASSSMSEQYF.

This clone was found once. The chain employs TRBV15 and TRBJ1-1; D gene unclear. CDR1 and CDR2 (germline): LNHNV, YYDKDF (reference sequence). This CDR3 is 20 amino acids long. Trimming stripped 0 bases from V and 1 base from J, with 24 bases between. The CDR3 bases are TGTGCCACCAGCAGAGACGACATTTTCAGCGACCCCCACAAGAACACTGAAGCTTTCTTT. Its translation is CATSRDDIFSDPHKNTEAFF.

The count of this clone is one. The chain joins TRBV5-1 to TRBJ2-1, with no clear D. Trimming shortened V by 0 bases and J by 8 bases, and 12 bases separated the two germline ends. CDR1 is SGHRS, CDR2 YFSETQ, per germline. The CDR3 runs 14 residues. The CDR3 DNA follows: TGCGCCAGCAGCTTGGTCGCGGTCGAGGATGAGCAGTTCTTC. Amino acid sequence: CASSLVAVEDEQFF.

This chain uses TRBV7-9 with TRBJ2-3; weak D call: TRBD1 (6 bases). Germline loops: CDR1 SEHNR, CDR2 FQNEAQ (reference sequence). V was pared by 4 bases and J by 3 bases, with 17 bases between. CDR3 length equals 16 residues. The CDR3 loop is CASSSGATGMTDTQYF. The CDR3 bases are TGTGCCAGCAGCTCCGGCGCAACAGGGATGACAGATACGCAGTATTTT.

The CDR3: CASSSQITDTQYF. Written as DNA, the CDR3 is TGTGCCAGCAGCTCACAAATCACAGATACGCAGTATTTT. The rearrangement joins TRBV7-2 to TRBJ2-3; D is ambiguous. The germline V gene has CDR1 SGHTA and CDR2 FQGNSA. The CDR3 runs 13 residues. The V gene lost 4 bases and the J gene lost 2 bases, with 7 bases spanning the gap.

This clone is labeled medium-sized. The CDR3 sequence: CASSQGPMGGYTF. The CDR3 DNA reads as TGCGCCAGCAGCCAAGGACCGATGGGTGGCTACACCTTC. The V call is TRBV4-1, the J call TRBJ1-2; no clear D gene. CDR1 is MGHRA and CDR2 is YSYEKL in the germline V gene. The CDR3 extends over 13 amino acids. Trimming cost V 1 base and J 7 bases, with 10 bases left between them.

The V gene is TRBV5-6, the J gene TRBJ2-7, with D possibly matching TRBD2 (5 bases). CDR1 is SGHDT and CDR2 is YYEEEE in the germline V gene. This CDR3 region has 13 residues. V lost 1 base and J 6 bases, leaving 11 bases between the germline ends. Here the CDR3 DNA reads TGTGCCAGCAGCTTGATGCGGACTTCCGAGCAGTACTTC. Translated, it gives CASSLMRTSEQYF.

V and J are TRBV6-5 and TRBJ2-7, with D possibly matching TRBD2 (6 bases). Deletions cut 7 bases from V and 7 bases from J, with 20 bases between. The CDR3 has 14 amino acids. Germline assignment: CDR1 MNHEY and CDR2 SVGAGI. The DNA of the CDR3 is TGTGCCAGCAAGAGGGGTCCCGGGGGAGAGGAGCAGTACTTC. Translation gives CASKRGPGGEEQYF.

This clone came up a few times. This chain connects TRBV7-9 to TRBJ1-1; no definite D call. The ends were cut back, 4 bases at V and 1 base at J, with 19 bases in the middle. This CDR3 has 17 amino acids. Germline CDR1 and CDR2: SEHNR and FQNEAQ (reference sequence). This chain's CDR3 is CASSSVQFATPNTEAFF. The CDR3 DNA reads TGTGCCAGCAGCTCGGTCCAGTTCGCTACCCCGAACACTGAAGCTTTCTTT. Together with reference TRBV7-9 and TRBJ1-1, the CDR3 gives the full variable domain: DTGVSQNPRHKITKRGQNVTFRCDPISEHNRLYWYRQTLGQGPEFLTYFQNEAQLEKSRLLSDRFSAERPKGSFSTLEIQRTEQGDSAMYLCASSSVQFATPNTEAFFGQGTRLTVV.

The chain combines TRBV7-2 with TRBJ1-1; D possibly corresponds to TRBD1 (6 bases). The ends were cut back, 4 bases at V and 2 bases at J, with 14 bases in the middle. Germline-derived CDR1 and CDR2 are SGHTA and FQGNSA. The CDR3 totals 15 residues. The CDR3, as DNA: TGTGCCAGCAGCTCCGCCGGGACAAAAAACACTGAAGCTTTCTTT. It yields the protein CASSSAGTKNTEAFF.

J is TRBJ2-3 and V is TRBV30, with TRBD1 matching 8 bases. Trimming cost V 0 bases and J 1 base; bases outside gene matches: 0. This CDR3 comprises 14 residues. Per germline, CDR1 GTSNPN and CDR2 SVGIG (reference sequence). The CDR3 spells CAWSVQGGTDTQYF. CDR3 in DNA: TGTGCCTGGAGTGTACAGGGGGGCACAGATACGCAGTATTTT.

The CDR3: CASSLDSLSTEAFF. CDR3 sequence (DNA): TGCGCCAGCAGCTTGGACAGCTTAAGTACTGAAGCTTTCTTT. J is TRBJ1-1 and V is TRBV5-1; D gene uncertain. This CDR3 has 14 amino acids. CDR1 and CDR2 from the germline V gene are SGHRS and YFSETQ. V was cut by 0 bases and J by 5 bases, with 11 bases left in between.

The genes are TRBV2 and TRBJ1-1; D uncertain. Germline V CDR1 and CDR2: SNHLY, FYNNEI. This CDR3 is 13 amino acids long. V shed 4 bases and J shed 2 bases, with 8 bases lying between them. CDR3 amino acids: CASSGHENTEAFF. CDR3 DNA sequence: TGTGCCAGCAGTGGGCATGAAAACACTGAAGCTTTCTTT.

CDR3 residues: CAWSLTLGEKLFF. The DNA for the CDR3 is TGTGCCTGGAGTTTAACCCTAGGGGAAAAACTGTTTTTT. The chain carries TRBV30 and TRBJ1-4; unclear D gene. Germline V gene data show CDR1 as GTSNPN and CDR2 as SVGIG (reference sequence). Trimming shortened V by 2 bases and J by 8 bases, and 12 bases separated the two germline ends. The CDR3 is made up of 13 amino acids.

The rearrangement links TRBV5-1 to TRBJ2-2; 9 nucleotides align to TRBD1. Germline V gene sequence: CDR1 SGHRS, CDR2 YFSETQ. V shed 7 bases, J shed 0 bases, and the junction held 13 bases outside the gene matches. The CDR3 has 18 residues. The CDR3 DNA follows: TGCGCCAGCTCCTCCCCGAGGGGACAGGGTGCGAACACCGGGGAGCTGTTTTTT. It codes for CASSSPRGQGANTGELFF.

The CDR3 is CASSHNTDTQYF. Here the CDR3 DNA reads TGTGCCAGCAGCCACAACACAGATACGCAGTATTTT. The chain carries TRBV5-6 and TRBJ2-3; the D is unclear. Looked up from germline, CDR1 is SGHDT and CDR2 is YYEEEE. CDR3 length: 12 amino acids. Between the trimmed V and J ends, which lost 4 bases and 2 bases, there was a span of 5 bases.

The CDR3 sequence is CASSRHQQETQYF. As DNA, the CDR3 is TGTGCCAGCAGTCGACACCAACAAGAGACCCAGTACTTC. The V and J genes are TRBV27 and TRBJ2-5, with D uncertain. The CDR3 is made up of 13 amino acids. V was clipped by 5 bases and J by 2 bases, with 9 bases between them. The germline V gene encodes CDR1 MNHEY and CDR2 SMNVEV (reference sequence).

The rearrangement uses TRBV5-5 and TRBJ1-5; D call uncertain. This CDR3 is 12 amino acids long. Germline V gene lookup returns CDR1 SGHKS and CDR2 YYEKEE (reference sequence). The V end was cut by 5 bases, the J end by 10 bases, with 13 bases between. The CDR3 coding sequence is TGTGCCAGCAGTCAAGGGTCTTCCCCCCAGCATTTT. As protein: CASSQGSSPQHF.

This clone was counted only a few times. The J gene is TRBJ2-7, the V gene TRBV6-1; 7 bases are shared with TRBD1. Germline-derived CDR1 and CDR2 are MNHNS and SASEGT. V was clipped by 0 bases and J by 3 bases; unmatched bases: 5. The CDR3 runs to 15 residues. CDR3 residues: CASSEATRQGYEQYF. DNA for the CDR3: TGTGCCAGCAGTGAAGCGACAAGACAGGGCTACGAGCAGTACTTC.

The chain has TRBV11-3 and TRBJ2-1, with D unclear. Per germline, CDR1 SGHNT and CDR2 YENEEA. V lost 5 bases and J 7 bases, leaving 9 bases between the germline ends. The CDR3 has 12 residues. The CDR3, as DNA: TGTGCCAGCAGCCGTTTAGTGAATGAGCAGTTCTTC. It codes for CASSRLVNEQFF.

DNA of the CDR3: TGTGCCAGCAGCGTACATAATTCACCCCTCCACTTT. It codes for CASSVHNSPLHF. This chain joins TRBV9 and TRBJ1-6; D is undetermined. The ends were cut back, 1 base at V and 5 bases at J, with 1 base in the middle. The CDR3 has 12 amino acids. Per the germline V gene, CDR1 is SGDLS and CDR2 is YYNGEE.

The chain couples TRBV28 to TRBJ2-5; D perhaps matches TRBD2 (5 bases). There are 12 residues in the CDR3. The V end was cut by 5 bases, the J end by 11 bases, with 15 bases between. From germline, CDR1 is MDHEN and CDR2 SYDVKM. In DNA form, the CDR3 reads TGTGCCAGCAGTCAGCCCTTCGGGGTGCAGTACTTC. It yields the protein CASSQPFGVQYF.

The V and J genes are TRBV19 and TRBJ2-1; D remains ambiguous. This CDR3 comprises 14 residues. Germline CDR1 LNHDA, CDR2 SQIVND (reference sequence). V was trimmed by 4 bases and J by 4 bases, leaving 11 bases between them. The CDR3, as DNA: TGTGCCAGTAGTAGGTCCCTGGGATACAATGAGCAGTTCTTC. Protein sequence: CASSRSLGYNEQFF.